The 9 T cell receptor beta chains reported below all come from one sample, sequenced in a study of T cells in Graves' hyperthyroidism and ophthalmopathy. Template material for amplifying TCR beta CDR3 regions consisted of RNA transcripts. RT-PCR in the first round (using the HTBI primer set) targeted the TCR CDR3. Using its own MiXCR run on the multiplex PCR reads, TCRdb lists one record per CDR3 protein. The repertoire holds a few hundred thousand distinct CDR3 sequences, 46% seen once, with more than 7.5% in the top ten. The sequenced material came from peripheral blood or thyroid tissue (not recorded which). The receptors derive from a woman under 30 with Graves' hyperthyroidism.

This clonotype was seen at least ten times. The gene calls are TRBV3-1 and TRBJ2-7; TRBD2 matches at 14 bases. CDR3 length equals 15 residues. The V and J ends lost 4 bases and 4 bases, in that order; junction bases with no gene match: 3. The germline V gene has CDR1 LGHDT and CDR2 YNNKEL (reference sequence). CDR3 region: CASSRGLAGEYEQYF. Here the CDR3 DNA reads TGTGCCAGCAGCCGGGGACTAGCGGGAGAGTACGAGCAGTACTTC.

The sample holds many counts of this clonotype. This chain joins TRBV12-3 or TRBV12-4 and TRBJ1-1; maybe TRBD1 (5 bases). V was clipped by 8 bases and J by 0 bases, with 7 bases between them. CDR3 length: 12 amino acids. The CDR3 region is CASDSMNTEAFF. CDR3 DNA sequence: TGTGCCAGCGACAGTATGAACACTGAAGCTTTCTTT.

As regards this clonotype: A junction boundary mismatches the germline segment, possibly from a read error. This chain uses TRBV11-2 with TRBJ2-5; 11 bases match TRBD2. The closer fit of TRBJ2-1 to the DNA end suggests the J call may be wrong. This CDR3 is 17 amino acids long. Germline CDR1 SGHAT, CDR2 FQNNGV. The CDR3, as DNA: TGCGCCAGCAGTACTCCTTTTAGCGGGAGGGCCGTCAATGAGCAGTTCTTC. Translating it yields CASSTPFSGRAVNEQFF.

This sequence joins TRBV24-1 and TRBJ2-7; possible D gene TRBD2, 6 bases. The V and J ends lost 0 bases and 7 bases respectively, with 15 bases between them. This CDR3 is built from 15 residues. CDR1 is KGHDR, CDR2 SFDVKD, per germline. The CDR3: CATSDLKEGWNEQYF. DNA of the CDR3: TGTGCCACCAGTGATTTGAAGGAGGGGTGGAATGAGCAGTACTTC.

This clonotype was detected ten times or more. The CDR3 loop reads CASSHPRTRSPYEQYF. In nucleotides, the CDR3 is TGTGCCAGCAGCCACCCCCGGACACGGTCCCCCTACGAGCAGTACTTC. The chain links TRBV11-2 to TRBJ2-7; possibly TRBD1 for D (5 bases). The V gene lost 5 bases and the J gene lost 2 bases, with 19 bases spanning the gap. Germline CDR1 SGHAT, CDR2 FQNNGV. The CDR3 length is 16 residues.

There are many counts of this clonotype. A much larger clone differs by one base, so this may be a read error. The J gene is TRBJ1-1, the V gene TRBV25-1; 7 bases fit TRBD1. V shed 7 bases, J shed 4 bases, and the junction held 6 bases outside the gene matches. The length of the CDR3 is 13 residues. CDR1 MGHDK and CDR2 SYGVNS come from the germline V gene. As DNA, the CDR3 is TGTGCCAGCATCAGGGGGGGGGGCACTGAAGCTTTCTTT. It translates to CASIRGGGTEAFF.

This clonotype was picked up many times. The chain has TRBV20-1 and TRBJ1-3; 8 bases are shared with TRBD1. V shed 3 bases, J shed 4 bases, and the junction held 8 bases outside the gene matches. The germline V gene encodes CDR1 DFQATT and CDR2 SNEGSKA (reference sequence). The CDR3 spans 15 residues. This CDR3 reads CSASPDRASGNTIYF. CDR3 nucleotide sequence: TGCAGTGCTAGTCCGGACAGGGCGTCGGGAAACACCATATATTTT.

In this sample, this clonotype turned up a few times. The rearrangement uses TRBV29-1 and TRBJ2-3; D is unresolved. V lost 6 bases and J lost 0, with 13 bases in between. The CDR3 totals 14 residues. The germline gives CDR1 SQVTM, CDR2 ANQGSEA. The CDR3 region has the DNA TGCAGCGTCCAAAGAACATCTAGCACAGATACGCAGTATTTT. Protein product: CSVQRTSSTDTQYF.

J is TRBJ2-2 and V is TRBV11-3; D unclear. This CDR3 spans 15 amino acids. Trimming removed 2 bases at V and 1 base at J, with 8 bases between. Germline CDR1 is SGHNT and CDR2 is YENEEA. In DNA form, the CDR3 reads TGTGCCAGCAGCTTATACCCCTGGAACACCGGGGAGCTGTTTTTT. Its translation is CASSLYPWNTGELFF.